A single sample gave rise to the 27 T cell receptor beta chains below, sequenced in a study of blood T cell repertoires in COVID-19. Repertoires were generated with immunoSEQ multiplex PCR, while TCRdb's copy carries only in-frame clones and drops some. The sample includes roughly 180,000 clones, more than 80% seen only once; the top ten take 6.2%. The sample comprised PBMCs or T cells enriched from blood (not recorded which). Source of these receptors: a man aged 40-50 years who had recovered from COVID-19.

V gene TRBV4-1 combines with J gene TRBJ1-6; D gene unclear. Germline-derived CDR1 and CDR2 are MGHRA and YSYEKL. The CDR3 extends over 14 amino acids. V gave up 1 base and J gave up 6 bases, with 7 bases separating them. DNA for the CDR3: TGCGCCAGCAGCCAAGTTATCTCTAATTCACCCCTCCACTTT. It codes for CASSQVISNSPLHF.

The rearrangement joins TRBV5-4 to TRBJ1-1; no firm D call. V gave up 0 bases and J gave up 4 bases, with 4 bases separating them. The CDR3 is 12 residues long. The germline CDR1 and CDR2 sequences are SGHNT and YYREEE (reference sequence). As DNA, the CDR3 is TGTGCCAGCAGCTTGGGTAGCACTGAAGCTTTCTTT. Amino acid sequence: CASSLGSTEAFF.

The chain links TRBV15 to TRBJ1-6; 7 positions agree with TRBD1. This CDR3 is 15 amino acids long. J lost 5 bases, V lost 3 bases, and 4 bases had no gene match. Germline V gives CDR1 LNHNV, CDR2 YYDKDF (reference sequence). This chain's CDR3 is CATSSRQGDNSPLHF. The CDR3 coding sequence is TGTGCCACCAGCAGTAGACAGGGAGATAATTCACCCCTCCACTTT.

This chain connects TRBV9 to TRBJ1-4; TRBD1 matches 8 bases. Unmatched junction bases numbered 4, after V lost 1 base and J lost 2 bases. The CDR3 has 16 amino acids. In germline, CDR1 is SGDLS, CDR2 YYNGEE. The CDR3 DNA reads TGTGCCAGCAGCGTAAGGGGGACAGGCACTAATGAAAAACTGTTTTTT. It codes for CASSVRGTGTNEKLFF.

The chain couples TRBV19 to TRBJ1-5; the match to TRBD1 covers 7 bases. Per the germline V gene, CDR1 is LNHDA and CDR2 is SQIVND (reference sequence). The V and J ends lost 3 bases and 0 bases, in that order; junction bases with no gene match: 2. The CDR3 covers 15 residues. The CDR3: CASSMAGGSNQPQHF. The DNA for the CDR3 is TGTGCCAGTAGTATGGCAGGGGGTAGCAATCAGCCCCAGCATTTT.

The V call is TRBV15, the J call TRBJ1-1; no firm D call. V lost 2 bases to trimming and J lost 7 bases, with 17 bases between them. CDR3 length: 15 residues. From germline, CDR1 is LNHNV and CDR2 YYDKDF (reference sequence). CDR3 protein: CATSRQNTVLLEAFF. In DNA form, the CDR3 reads TGTGCCACCAGCAGACAAAACACAGTCCTACTTGAAGCTTTCTTT.

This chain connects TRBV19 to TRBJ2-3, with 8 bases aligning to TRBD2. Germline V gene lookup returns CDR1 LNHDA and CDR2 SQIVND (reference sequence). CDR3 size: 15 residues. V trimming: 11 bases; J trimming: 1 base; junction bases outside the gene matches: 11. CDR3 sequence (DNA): TGTGCCTCCTGTTGGACTAGCACCCGCACAGATACGCAGTATTTT. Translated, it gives CASCWTSTRTDTQYF.

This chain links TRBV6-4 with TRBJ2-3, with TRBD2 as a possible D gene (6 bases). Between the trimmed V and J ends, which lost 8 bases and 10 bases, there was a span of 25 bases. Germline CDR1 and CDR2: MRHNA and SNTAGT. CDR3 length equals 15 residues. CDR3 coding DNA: TGTGCCAGCTCCCTGCACGCGGGCGGGGAAGGTGCGCAGTATTTT. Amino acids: CASSLHAGGEGAQYF.

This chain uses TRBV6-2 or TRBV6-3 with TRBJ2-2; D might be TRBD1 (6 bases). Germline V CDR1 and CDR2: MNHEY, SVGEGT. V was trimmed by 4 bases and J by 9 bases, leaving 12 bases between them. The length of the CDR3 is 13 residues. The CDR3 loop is CASSSGATRELFF. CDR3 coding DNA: TGTGCCAGCAGTTCAGGGGCGACCCGGGAGCTGTTTTTT.

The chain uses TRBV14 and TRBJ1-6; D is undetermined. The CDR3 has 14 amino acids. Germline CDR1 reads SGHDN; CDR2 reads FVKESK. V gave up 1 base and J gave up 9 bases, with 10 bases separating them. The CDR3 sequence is CASSQVIPSSPLHF. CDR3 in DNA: TGTGCCAGCAGCCAAGTAATCCCGAGTTCACCCCTCCACTTT.

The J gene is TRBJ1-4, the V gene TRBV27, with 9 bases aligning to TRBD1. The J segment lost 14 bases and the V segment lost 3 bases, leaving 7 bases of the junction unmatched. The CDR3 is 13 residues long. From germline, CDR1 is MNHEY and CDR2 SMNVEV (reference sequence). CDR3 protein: CASSFQSTGGLFF. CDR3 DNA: TGTGCCAGCAGTTTCCAATCGACAGGGGGGCTGTTTTTT.

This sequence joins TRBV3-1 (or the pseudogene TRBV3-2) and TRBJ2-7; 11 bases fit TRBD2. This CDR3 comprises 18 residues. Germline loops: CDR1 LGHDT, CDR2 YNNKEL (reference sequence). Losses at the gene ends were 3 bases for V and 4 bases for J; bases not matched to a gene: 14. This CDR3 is CASSQVVPGLADFYEQYF. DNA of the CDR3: TGTGCCAGCAGCCAGGTCGTACCGGGACTAGCGGACTTTTACGAGCAGTACTTC.

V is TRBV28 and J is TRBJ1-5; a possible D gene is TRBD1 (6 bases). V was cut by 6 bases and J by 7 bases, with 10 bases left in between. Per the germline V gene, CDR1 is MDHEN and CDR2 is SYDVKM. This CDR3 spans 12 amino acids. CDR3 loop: CASRQQGQPQHF. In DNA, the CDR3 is TGTGCCAGCAGACAACAGGGACAGCCCCAGCATTTT.

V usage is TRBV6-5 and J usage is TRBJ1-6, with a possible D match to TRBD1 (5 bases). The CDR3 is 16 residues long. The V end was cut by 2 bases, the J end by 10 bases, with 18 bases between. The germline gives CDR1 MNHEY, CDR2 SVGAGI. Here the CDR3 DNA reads TGTGCCAGCAGTTACGGGCAGGGATTTGCAGGGTCACCCCTCCACTTT. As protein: CASSYGQGFAGSPLHF.

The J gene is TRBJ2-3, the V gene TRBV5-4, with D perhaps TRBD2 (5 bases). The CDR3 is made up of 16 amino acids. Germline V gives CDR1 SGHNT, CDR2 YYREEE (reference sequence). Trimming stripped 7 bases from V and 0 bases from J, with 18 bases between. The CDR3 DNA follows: TGTGCCAGCTCCACCTCGGGGAAGAGAAGCACAGATACGCAGTATTTT. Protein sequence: CASSTSGKRSTDTQYF.

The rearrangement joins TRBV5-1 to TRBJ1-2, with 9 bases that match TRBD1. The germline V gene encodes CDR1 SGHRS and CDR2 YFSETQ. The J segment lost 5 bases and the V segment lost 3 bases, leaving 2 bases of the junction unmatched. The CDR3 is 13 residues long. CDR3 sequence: CASSWDREYGYTF. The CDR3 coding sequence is TGCGCCAGCAGCTGGGACAGGGAATATGGCTACACCTTC.

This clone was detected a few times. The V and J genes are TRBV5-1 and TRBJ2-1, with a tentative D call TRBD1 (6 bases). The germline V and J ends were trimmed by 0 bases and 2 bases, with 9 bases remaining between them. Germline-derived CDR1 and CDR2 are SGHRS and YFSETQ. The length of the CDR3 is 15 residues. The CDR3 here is CASSLGDTTYNEQFF. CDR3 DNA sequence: TGCGCCAGCAGCTTGGGGGACACAACCTACAATGAGCAGTTCTTC.

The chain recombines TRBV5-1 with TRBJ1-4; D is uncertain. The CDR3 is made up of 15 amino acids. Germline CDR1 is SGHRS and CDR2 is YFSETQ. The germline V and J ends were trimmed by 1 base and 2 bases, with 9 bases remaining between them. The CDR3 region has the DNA TGCGCCAGCAGCTTGTTCCTCGGGACTAATGAAAAACTGTTTTTT. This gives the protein CASSLFLGTNEKLFF.

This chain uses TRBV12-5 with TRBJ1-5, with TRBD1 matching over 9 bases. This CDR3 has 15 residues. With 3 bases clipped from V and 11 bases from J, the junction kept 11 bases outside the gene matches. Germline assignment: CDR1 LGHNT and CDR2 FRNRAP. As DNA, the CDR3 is TGTGCTAGTGGTTTAGAAAGGACAGGGGCAGCGACCCAGCATTTT. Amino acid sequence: CASGLERTGAATQHF.

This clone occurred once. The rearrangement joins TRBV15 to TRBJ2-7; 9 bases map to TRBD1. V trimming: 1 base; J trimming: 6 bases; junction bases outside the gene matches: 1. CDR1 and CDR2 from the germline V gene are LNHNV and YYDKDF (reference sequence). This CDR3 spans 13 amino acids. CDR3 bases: TGTGCCACCAGCAGAGGGACAGGGGTCGAGCAGTACTTC. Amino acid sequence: CATSRGTGVEQYF.

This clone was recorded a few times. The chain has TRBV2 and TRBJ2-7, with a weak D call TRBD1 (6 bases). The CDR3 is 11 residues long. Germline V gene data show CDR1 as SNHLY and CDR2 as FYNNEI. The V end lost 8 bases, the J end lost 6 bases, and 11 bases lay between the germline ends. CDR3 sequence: CASDRFGEQYF. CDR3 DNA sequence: TGTGCCAGCGACAGGTTCGGCGAGCAGTACTTC.

CDR3 in DNA: TGCAGTTGGGGTGTTGGGGGGTACAATGAGCAGTTCTTC. It yields the protein CSWGVGGYNEQFF. The gene calls are TRBV29-1 and TRBJ2-1; weak D call: TRBD2 (6 bases). Germline CDR1 is SQVTM and CDR2 is ANQGSEA. The CDR3 has 13 residues.

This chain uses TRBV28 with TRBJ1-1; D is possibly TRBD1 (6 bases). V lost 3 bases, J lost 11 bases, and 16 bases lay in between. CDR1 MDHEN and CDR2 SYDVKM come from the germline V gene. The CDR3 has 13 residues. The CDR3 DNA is TGTGCCAGCAGTTTCCTAACAGGGCCCGGGGCTTTCTTT. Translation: CASSFLTGPGAFF.

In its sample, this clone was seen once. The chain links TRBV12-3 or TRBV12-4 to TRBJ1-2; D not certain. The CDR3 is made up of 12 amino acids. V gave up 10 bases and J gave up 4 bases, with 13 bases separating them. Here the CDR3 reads CATVGHPYGYTF. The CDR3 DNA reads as TGTGCCACCGTTGGGCATCCCTATGGCTACACCTTC.

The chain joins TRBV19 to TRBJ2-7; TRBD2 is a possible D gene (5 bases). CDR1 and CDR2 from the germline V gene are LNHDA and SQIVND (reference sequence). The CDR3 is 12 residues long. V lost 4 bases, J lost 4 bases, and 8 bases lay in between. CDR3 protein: CASSRGEYEQYF. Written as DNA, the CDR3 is TGTGCCAGTAGTAGGGGAGAATACGAGCAGTACTTC.

CDR3 nucleotides: TGCGCCAGCAGCGGTCGGTCAGGGGGGACCGGGGAGCTGTTTTTT. Amino acids: CASSGRSGGTGELFF. The chain has TRBV10-2 and TRBJ2-2; the D gene is possibly TRBD1 (7 bases). The length of the CDR3 is 15 residues. Trimming cost V 6 bases and J 5 bases, with 16 bases left between them. CDR1 is WSHSY and CDR2 is SAAADI in the germline V gene.

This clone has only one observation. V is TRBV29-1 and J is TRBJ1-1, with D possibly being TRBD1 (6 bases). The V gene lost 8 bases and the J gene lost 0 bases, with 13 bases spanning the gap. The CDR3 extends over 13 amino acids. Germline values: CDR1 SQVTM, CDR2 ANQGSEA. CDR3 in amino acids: CSFMGHLNTEAFF. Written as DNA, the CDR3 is TGCAGCTTTATGGGACACTTGAACACTGAAGCTTTCTTT.